Sequencing of this T cell receptor (beta chain) was carried out in a study of T cells in Graves' hyperthyroidism and ophthalmopathy. Findings and caveats of the study: For ophthalmopathy, model prediction preceded onset by a median about 6.2 months. Within blood appeared most thyroid clonotypes that had expanded above 0.001.

This clonotype occurred many times. Its antigen is currently unknown. The CDR3 regions of TCR beta were amplified from RNA transcripts. HTBI primers drove first-round RT-PCR of the TCR CDR3. From the multiplex PCR reads, TCRdb called clonotypes with MiXCR, one entry per CDR3 protein. The table lists 360,000 or so distinct CDR3 sequences, roughly 15% of them singletons. With 8 bases clipped from V and 6 bases from J, the junction kept 10 bases outside the gene matches. The germline gives CDR1 SGHVS, CDR2 FQNEAQ. The CDR3 sequence is 15 residues long. Any patient presenting with uncontrolled infection, other autoimmune disease, pregnancy or lactation was left out.

This TCR derives from a woman in her sixties with Graves' ophthalmopathy. Specimen: blood. The chain has TRBV7-8 and TRBJ2-1, with 10 positions matching TRBD1. The CDR3 is CASGLPGTGVNEQFF. The CDR3 DNA follows: TGTGCCAGCGGCCTCCCCGGGACAGGGGTCAATGAGCAGTTCTTC.